This is a list of T cell receptor beta chains from one sample in a study of OX40 agonist ivuxolimab in advanced cancers. This table comes from immunoSEQ multiplex PCR, and its TCRdb copy is limited to in-frame clones, with some not included. The sample contains 50,000 to 65,000 clones, 70% to 90% of which appear only once. The specimen was CD4+ or CD8+ T cells sorted from blood, collected in a trial of the OX40 agonist ivuxolimab. These receptors originate from an adult with an advanced solid tumor such as melanoma, head and neck, liver or kidney cancer. CDR3s include the opening cysteine and the closing phenylalanine or tryptophan. A D gene is named only where the DNA matches it firmly. Expanded clones get a size class; other rows say once, few or many, or leave the size out.

j_call v_call clone_size d_call cdr3_nt cdr3_aa
TRBJ2-6 TRBV2 NA TRBD1 TGTGCCAGCAGTGGGGACAGGGCTGGGGCCAACGTCCTGACTTTC CASSGDRAGANVLTF
TRBJ1-2 TRBV6-4 NA NA TGTGCCAGCAGTGTGGGACCGGCGGGGGGCTACACCTTC CASSVGPAGGYTF
TRBJ1-2 TRBV4-2 once NA TGTGCCAGCAGCCAGAGACCCCAGGGAAACTATGGCTACACCTTC CASSQRPQGNYGYTF
TRBJ1-5 TRBV4-3 NA NA TGCGCCAGCAGCCAAGATCAGGGAAGCAATCAGCCCCAGCATTTT CASSQDQGSNQPQHF
TRBJ2-3 TRBV9 NA NA TGTGCCAGCAGCCCCCGGGGTACGGGCACAGATACGCAGTATTTT CASSPRGTGTDTQYF
TRBJ1-2 TRBV15 NA TRBD1 TGTGCCACCAGCAGACTACAGCGGGCCCCACAGGGGGTCAACTATGGCTACACCTTC CATSRLQRAPQGVNYGYTF
TRBJ2-7 TRBV2 NA TRBD1 TGTGCCAGCGGTGAGATAGGCCAGGGGGCAAGGGAGCAGTACTTC CASGEIGQGAREQYF
TRBJ2-7 TRBV6-5 NA TRBD1 TGTGCCAGCAGTTACGGGGGACAGGGCGGAGAGCAGTACTTC CASSYGGQGGEQYF
TRBJ1-4 TRBV2 NA NA TGTGCCAGCAGGGGGGAGGGGGGGAGCCGAAATGAAAAACTGTTTTTT CASRGEGGSRNEKLFF
TRBJ2-7 TRBV28 NA TRBD2 TGTGCCAGCAGTCCCGGGACTACGAAACACGAGCAGTACTTC CASSPGTTKHEQYF
TRBJ1-4 TRBV7-2 NA NA TGTGCCAGCAGCCCCGGGACAATAGTAACTAATGAAAAACTGTTTTTT CASSPGTIVTNEKLFF
TRBJ1-2 TRBV6-5 NA NA TGTGCCAGCAGCCGCCAGGGTTTCTATGGCTACACCTTC CASSRQGFYGYTF
TRBJ2-1 TRBV5-6 NA NA TGTGCCAGCAGCTTCGCTAGCCCAGGAGACGGGCAGTTCTTC CASSFASPGDGQFF
TRBJ1-4 TRBV6-5 NA NA TGTGCCAGCAGACCCCAAGGAGGACGAGAAAAACTGTTTTTT CASRPQGGREKLFF
TRBJ1-3 TRBV7-8 NA TRBD1 TGTGCCAGCAGCACGCGAACAGGGGCTCCTGGAAACACCATATATTTT CASSTRTGAPGNTIYF